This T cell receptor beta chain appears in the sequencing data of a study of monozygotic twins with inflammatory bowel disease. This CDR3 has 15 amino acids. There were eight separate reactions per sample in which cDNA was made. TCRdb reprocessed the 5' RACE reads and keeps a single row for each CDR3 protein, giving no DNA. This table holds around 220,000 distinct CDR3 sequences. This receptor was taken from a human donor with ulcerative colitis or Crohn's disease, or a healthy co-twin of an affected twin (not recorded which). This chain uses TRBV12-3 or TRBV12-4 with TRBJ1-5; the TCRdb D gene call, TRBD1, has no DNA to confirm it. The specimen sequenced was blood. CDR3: CASSPDRGQDQPQHF.